This entry lists 19 T cell receptor beta chains sequenced from one sample in a study of cytomegalovirus exposure and HLA in healthy donors. The PCR contained 60 Vbeta and 13 Jbeta primers. The protocol was immunoSEQ multiplex PCR, while the TCRdb copy is restricted to in-frame clones and leaves out a portion. The sample lists roughly 150,000 clones; 75% were seen once. What was sequenced was PBMCs. These receptors all come from a woman between 50 and 59 years old in good health and CMV-seropositive.

The CDR3 region has the DNA TGTGCCAGCTCCCAAAGGGAGGGGCAGTTCTACGAGCAGTACTTC. Translation: CASSQREGQFYEQYF. The rearrangement joins TRBV18 to TRBJ2-7; 7 nucleotides match TRBD2. CDR1 is KGHSH, CDR2 LQKENI, per germline. The CDR3 runs to 15 residues. V lost 6 bases, J lost 3 bases, and 11 bases stayed unmatched.

The rearrangement joins TRBV5-1 to TRBJ2-5; 12 nucleotides match TRBD2. The CDR3 loop spans 16 amino acids. The germline CDR1 and CDR2 sequences are SGHRS and YFSETQ. J was trimmed by 1 base and V by 3 bases; bases with no gene match: 4. CDR3 loop: CASSSSSGGAQETQYF. In nucleotides, the CDR3 is TGCGCCAGCAGCTCCTCTAGCGGGGGGGCCCAAGAGACCCAGTACTTC.

The rearrangement joins TRBV27 to TRBJ1-1; weak D call: TRBD1 (5 bases). Germline values: CDR1 MNHEY, CDR2 SMNVEV (reference sequence). This CDR3 is built from 14 residues. V shed 3 bases and J shed 6 bases, with 14 bases lying between them. The CDR3: CASSLRQGLAEAFF. The CDR3 nucleotides are TGTGCCAGCAGTTTGCGGCAGGGCTTGGCTGAAGCTTTCTTT.

The genes are TRBV5-6 and TRBJ1-5; TRBD1 is a possible D gene (5 bases). CDR3 length: 14 amino acids. The germline V gene has CDR1 SGHDT and CDR2 YYEEEE. Trimming shortened V by 3 bases and J by 6 bases, and 13 bases separated the two germline ends. DNA of the CDR3: TGTGCCAGCAGCTCGTGGGGCTTGAGTCAGCCCCAGCATTTT. It translates to CASSSWGLSQPQHF.

This clone was counted between two and nine times. J is TRBJ2-7 and V is TRBV5-1; 9 positions agree with TRBD1. The germline V gene has CDR1 SGHRS and CDR2 YFSETQ. Trimming took 2 bases from V and 12 from J; bases not matched to a gene: 6. The CDR3 runs to 12 residues. The CDR3 bases are TGCGCCAGCAGCTTTGAGGGACAGGGCGCGTACTTC. Translating it yields CASSFEGQGAYF.

The chain employs TRBV30 and TRBJ2-1; perhaps TRBD1 as D (5 bases). Germline V lookup: CDR1 GTSNPN, CDR2 SVGIG (reference sequence). The CDR3 is made up of 11 amino acids. V lost 8 bases and J 10 bases, leaving 15 bases between the germline ends. The CDR3 bases are TGTGCCCGCCAGGGAATCGGGGAGCAGTTCTTC. Its translation: CARQGIGEQFF.

This clone was counted between two and nine times. The V gene is TRBV27, the J gene TRBJ1-1, with 8 bases fitting TRBD1. The CDR3 has 15 residues. Trimming took 2 bases from V and 0 from J; bases not matched to a gene: 2. Germline assignment: CDR1 MNHEY and CDR2 SMNVEV (reference sequence). The DNA of the CDR3 is TGTGCCAGCAGTTTAGACAGGGGAATGAACACTGAAGCTTTCTTT. Its translation: CASSLDRGMNTEAFF.

The gene calls are TRBV15 and TRBJ1-1; D not certain. This CDR3 region has 12 residues. Germline V gives CDR1 LNHNV, CDR2 YYDKDF (reference sequence). V was pared by 1 base and J by 7 bases, with 7 bases between. In nucleotides, the CDR3 is TGTGCCACCAGCAGAGCGAGGTATGAAGCTTTCTTT. Amino acid sequence: CATSRARYEAFF.

This chain connects TRBV6-4 to TRBJ1-5; a possible D gene is TRBD1 (6 bases). Per germline, CDR1 MRHNA and CDR2 SNTAGT. V shed 2 bases and J shed 1 base, with 6 bases lying between them. The CDR3 has 14 amino acids. The CDR3 DNA reads as TGTGCCAGCAGTGACCAGGGGAGCAATCAGCCCCAGCATTTT. Its protein is CASSDQGSNQPQHF.

This clone was observed a single time. The chain carries TRBV7-9 and TRBJ2-1; tentatively, D is TRBD2 (5 bases). Germline V CDR1 and CDR2: SEHNR, FQNEAQ (reference sequence). This CDR3 has 15 amino acids. V gave up 0 bases and J gave up 5 bases, with 11 bases separating them. As DNA, the CDR3 is TGTGCCAGCAGCTTAGCGCCCTCGCGGGACAATGAGCAGTTCTTC. Its translation is CASSLAPSRDNEQFF.

The CDR3 DNA reads TGTGCCAGCAGCCTAGGGACGGGGGGCGGGGAGCAGTACTTC. This encodes CASSLGTGGGEQYF. V and J are TRBV7-6 and TRBJ2-7; D possibly corresponds to TRBD2 (7 bases). The CDR3 is 14 residues long. Germline V gives CDR1 SGHVS, CDR2 FNYEAQ. Trimming shortened V by 5 bases and J by 7 bases, and 18 bases separated the two germline ends.

V and J are TRBV4-1 and TRBJ1-5, with a possible D match to TRBD1 (5 bases). V lost 3 bases and J lost 0, with 9 bases in between. Germline V gene sequence: CDR1 MGHRA, CDR2 YSYEKL. The CDR3 length is 15 residues. CDR3 nucleotide sequence: TGCGCCAGCAGCCACCCCGGGGGTAGCAATCAGCCCCAGCATTTT. As protein: CASSHPGGSNQPQHF.

The chain couples TRBV2 to TRBJ2-7; 9 bases align to TRBD1. With 6 bases clipped from V and 2 bases from J, the junction kept 5 bases outside the gene matches. Per the germline V gene, CDR1 is SNHLY and CDR2 is FYNNEI. This CDR3 region has 14 residues. CDR3 bases: TGTGCCAGCAGCGTAGGGACAGGGCCCTACGAGCAGTACTTC. This gives the protein CASSVGTGPYEQYF.

This chain joins TRBV27 and TRBJ1-5; D unresolved. CDR1 and CDR2 (germline): MNHEY, SMNVEV (reference sequence). V was pared by 5 bases and J by 0 bases, with 11 bases between. The CDR3 has 15 residues. The CDR3 region has the DNA TGTGCCAGCAGTCGGAGGAGTAATAGCAATCAGCCCCAGCATTTT. This encodes CASSRRSNSNQPQHF.

The chain joins TRBV18 to TRBJ1-5, with D unresolved. Trimming took 4 bases from V and 2 from J, leaving 12 bases between them. The V gene's germline CDR1 is KGHSH and CDR2 LQKENI. This CDR3 comprises 15 residues. CDR3 DNA: TGTGCCAGCTCACAATTTGACAAGGGCAATCAGCCCCAGCATTTT. This translates into CASSQFDKGNQPQHF.

Comment on this clone: Different DNA sequences within this sample yield the same CDR3. The V call is TRBV5-1, the J call TRBJ2-1; no clear D gene. The CDR3 spans 15 residues. Germline V CDR1 and CDR2: SGHRS, YFSETQ. The V gene lost 0 bases and the J gene lost 4 bases, with 11 bases spanning the gap. The CDR3 region has the DNA TGCGCCAGCAGCTTGGCGTCTGGCGGATACAATGAGCAGTTCTTC. Residues: CASSLASGGYNEQFF.

CDR3 amino acids: CASSPHRGENEKLFF. The CDR3 coding sequence is TGTGCCAGCAGCCCTCACAGGGGGGAAAATGAAAAACTGTTTTTT. V usage is TRBV7-8 and J usage is TRBJ1-4; 8 positions agree with TRBD1. In germline, CDR1 is SGHVS, CDR2 FQNEAQ. J lost 5 bases, V lost 5 bases, and 7 bases had no gene match. This CDR3 is 15 amino acids long.

This clone turned up a few times. The V and J genes are TRBV5-1 and TRBJ2-5; 12 bases are shared with TRBD2. This CDR3 contains 18 residues. Germline trimming cut 0 bases from V and 0 bases from J; bases unmatched to any gene: 6. CDR1 is SGHRS and CDR2 is YFSETQ in the germline V gene. The CDR3 spells CASSLEASGGGYQETQYF. The DNA of the CDR3 is TGCGCCAGCAGCTTGGAGGCTAGCGGGGGGGGATACCAAGAGACCCAGTACTTC.

The V call is TRBV18, the J call TRBJ2-2, with 8 bases aligning to TRBD1. CDR3 size: 15 residues. The V gene end was trimmed by 2 bases and the J gene end by 3 bases; junction bases not matched to a gene: 2. Germline assignment: CDR1 KGHSH and CDR2 LQKENI. CDR3 sequence: CASSPTGGHTGELFF. The DNA for the CDR3 is TGTGCCAGCTCACCAACAGGGGGGCACACCGGGGAGCTGTTTTTT.